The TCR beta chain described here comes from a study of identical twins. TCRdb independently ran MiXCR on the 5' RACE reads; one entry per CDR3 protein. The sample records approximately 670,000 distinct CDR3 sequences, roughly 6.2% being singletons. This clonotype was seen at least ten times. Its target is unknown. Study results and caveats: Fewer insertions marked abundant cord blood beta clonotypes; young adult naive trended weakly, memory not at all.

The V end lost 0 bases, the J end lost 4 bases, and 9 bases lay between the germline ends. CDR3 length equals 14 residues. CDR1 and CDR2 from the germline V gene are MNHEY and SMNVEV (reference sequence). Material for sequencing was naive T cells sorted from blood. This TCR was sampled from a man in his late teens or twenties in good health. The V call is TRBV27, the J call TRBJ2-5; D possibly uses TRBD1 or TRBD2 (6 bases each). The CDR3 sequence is CASSLSRGRETQYF. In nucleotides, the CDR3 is TGTGCCAGCAGTTTATCTCGGGGGCGAGAGACCCAGTACTTC.